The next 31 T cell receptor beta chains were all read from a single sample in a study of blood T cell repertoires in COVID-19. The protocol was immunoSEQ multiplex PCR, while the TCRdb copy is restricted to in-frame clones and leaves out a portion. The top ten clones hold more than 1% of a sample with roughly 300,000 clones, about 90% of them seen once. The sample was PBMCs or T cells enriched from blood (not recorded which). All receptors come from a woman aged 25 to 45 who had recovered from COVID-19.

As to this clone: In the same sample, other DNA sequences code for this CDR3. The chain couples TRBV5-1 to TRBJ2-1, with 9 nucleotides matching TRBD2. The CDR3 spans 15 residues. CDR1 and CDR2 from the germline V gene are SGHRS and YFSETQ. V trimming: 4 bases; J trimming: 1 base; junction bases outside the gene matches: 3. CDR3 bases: TGCGCCAGCAGCCTTAGCGGGGGTTCCTACAATGAGCAGTTCTTC. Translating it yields CASSLSGGSYNEQFF.

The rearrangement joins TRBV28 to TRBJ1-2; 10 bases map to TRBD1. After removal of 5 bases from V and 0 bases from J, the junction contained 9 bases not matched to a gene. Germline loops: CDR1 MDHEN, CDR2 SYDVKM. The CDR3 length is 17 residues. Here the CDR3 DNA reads TGTGCCAGCAGTCCAGTGGACAGGGGGGGCTCTAACTATGGCTACACCTTC. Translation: CASSPVDRGGSNYGYTF.

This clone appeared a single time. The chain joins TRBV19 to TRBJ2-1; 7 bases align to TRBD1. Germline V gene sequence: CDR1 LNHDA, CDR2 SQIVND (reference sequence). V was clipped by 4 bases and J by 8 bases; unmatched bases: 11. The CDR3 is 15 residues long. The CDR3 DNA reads TGTGCCAGTAGTACACAGGGGTACGACTTTGATGAGCAGTTCTTC. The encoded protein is CASSTQGYDFDEQFF.

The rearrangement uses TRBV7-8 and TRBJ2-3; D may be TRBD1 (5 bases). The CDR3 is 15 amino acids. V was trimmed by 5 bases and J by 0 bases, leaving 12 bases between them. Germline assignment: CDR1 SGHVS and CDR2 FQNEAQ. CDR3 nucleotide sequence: TGTGCCAGCAGCCCAAGGGGTACTAGCACAGATACGCAGTATTTT. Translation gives CASSPRGTSTDTQYF.

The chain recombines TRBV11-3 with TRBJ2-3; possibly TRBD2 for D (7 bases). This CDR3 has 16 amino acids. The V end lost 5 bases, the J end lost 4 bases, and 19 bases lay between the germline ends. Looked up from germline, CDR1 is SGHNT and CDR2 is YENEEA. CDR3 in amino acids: CASSAGDKRKADTQYF. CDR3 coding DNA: TGTGCCAGCAGCGCGGGGGACAAGAGGAAGGCAGATACGCAGTATTTT. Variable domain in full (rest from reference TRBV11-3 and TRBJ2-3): EAGVVQSPRYKIIEKKQPVAFWCNPISGHNTLYWYLQNLGQGPELLIRYENEEAVDDSQLPKDRFSAERLKGVDSTLKIQPAELGDSAVYLCASSAGDKRKADTQYFGPGTRLTVL.

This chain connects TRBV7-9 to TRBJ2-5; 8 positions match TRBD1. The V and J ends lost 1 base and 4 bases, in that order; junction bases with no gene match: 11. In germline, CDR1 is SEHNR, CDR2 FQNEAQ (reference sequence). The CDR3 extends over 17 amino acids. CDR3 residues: CASSLGQGAELRETQYF. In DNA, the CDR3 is TGTGCCAGCAGCTTAGGGCAGGGGGCCGAATTAAGAGAGACCCAGTACTTC.

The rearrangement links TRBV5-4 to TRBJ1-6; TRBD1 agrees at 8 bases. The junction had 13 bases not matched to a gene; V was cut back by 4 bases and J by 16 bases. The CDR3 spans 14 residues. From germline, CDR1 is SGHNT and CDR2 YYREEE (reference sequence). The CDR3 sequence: CASSPGQVPGLLHF. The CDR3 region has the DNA TGTGCCAGCAGCCCGGGACAGGTTCCCGGACTTCTCCACTTT.

Here the CDR3 reads CASSQDRDSGYTF. The CDR3 region has the DNA TGCGCCAGCAGCCAAGATAGGGACAGTGGCTACACCTTC. The V and J genes are TRBV4-3 and TRBJ1-2, with TRBD1 identical over 7 bases. The CDR3 length is 13 residues. The germline V gene encodes CDR1 LGHNA and CDR2 YSLEER. The V and J ends lost 0 bases and 7 bases, in that order; junction bases with no gene match: 2.

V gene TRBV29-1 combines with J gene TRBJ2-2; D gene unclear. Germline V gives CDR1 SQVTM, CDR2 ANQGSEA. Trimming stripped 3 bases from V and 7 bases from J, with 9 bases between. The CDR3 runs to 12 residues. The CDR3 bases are TGCAGCGTTGATTCACAGCACGGGGAGCTGTTTTTT. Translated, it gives CSVDSQHGELFF.

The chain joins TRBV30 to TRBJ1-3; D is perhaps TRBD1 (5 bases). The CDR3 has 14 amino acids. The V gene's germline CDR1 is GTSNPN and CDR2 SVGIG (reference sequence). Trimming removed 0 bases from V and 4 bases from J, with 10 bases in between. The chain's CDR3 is CAWSVRQGGNTIYF. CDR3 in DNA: TGTGCCTGGAGTGTACGGCAGGGAGGAAACACCATATATTTT. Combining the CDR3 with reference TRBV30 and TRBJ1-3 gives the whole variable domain SQTIHQWPATLVQPVGSPLSLECTVEGTSNPNLYWYRQAAGRGLQLLFYSVGIGQISSEVPQNLSASRPQDRQFILSSKKLLLSDSGFYLCAWSVRQGGNTIYFGEGSWLTVV.

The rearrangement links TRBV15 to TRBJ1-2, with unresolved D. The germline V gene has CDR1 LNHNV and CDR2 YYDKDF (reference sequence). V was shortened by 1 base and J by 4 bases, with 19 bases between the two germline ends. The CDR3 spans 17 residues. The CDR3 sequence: CATSRGPHPGTSYGYTF. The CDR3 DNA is TGTGCCACCAGCAGAGGTCCGCACCCGGGAACTTCCTATGGCTACACCTTC.

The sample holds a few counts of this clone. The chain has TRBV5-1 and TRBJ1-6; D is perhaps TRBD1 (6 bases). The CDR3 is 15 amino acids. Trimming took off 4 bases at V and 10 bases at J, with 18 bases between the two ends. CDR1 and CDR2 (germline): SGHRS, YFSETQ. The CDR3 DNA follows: TGCGCCAGCAGCCAGAAACAGGGCTCGACGTCACCCCTCCACTTT. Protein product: CASSQKQGSTSPLHF.

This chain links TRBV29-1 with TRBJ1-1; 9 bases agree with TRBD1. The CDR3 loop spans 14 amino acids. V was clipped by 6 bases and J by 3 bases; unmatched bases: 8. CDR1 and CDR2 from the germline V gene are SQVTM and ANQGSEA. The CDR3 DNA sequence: TGCAGCGTGGCCGGGACAGGGCAGGACACTGAAGCTTTCTTT. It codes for CSVAGTGQDTEAFF. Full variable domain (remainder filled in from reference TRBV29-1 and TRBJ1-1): SAVISQKPSRDICQRGTSLTIQCQVDSQVTMMFWYRQQPGQSLTLIATANQGSEATYESGFVIDKFPISRPNLTFSTLTVSNMSPEDSSIYLCSVAGTGQDTEAFFGQGTRLTVV.

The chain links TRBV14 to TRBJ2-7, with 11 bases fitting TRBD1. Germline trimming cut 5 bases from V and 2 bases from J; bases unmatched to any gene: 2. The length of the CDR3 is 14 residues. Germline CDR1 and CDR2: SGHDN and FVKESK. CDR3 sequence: CASSSGQGAYEQYF. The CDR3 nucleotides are TGTGCCAGCAGCTCGGGACAGGGGGCCTACGAGCAGTACTTC.

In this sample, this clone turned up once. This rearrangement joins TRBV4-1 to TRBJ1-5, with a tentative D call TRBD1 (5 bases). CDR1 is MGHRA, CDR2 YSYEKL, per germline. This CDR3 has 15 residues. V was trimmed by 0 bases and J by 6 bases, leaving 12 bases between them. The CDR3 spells CASSQDSGYGQPQHF. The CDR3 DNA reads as TGCGCCAGCAGCCAAGATTCAGGGTACGGTCAGCCCCAGCATTTT.

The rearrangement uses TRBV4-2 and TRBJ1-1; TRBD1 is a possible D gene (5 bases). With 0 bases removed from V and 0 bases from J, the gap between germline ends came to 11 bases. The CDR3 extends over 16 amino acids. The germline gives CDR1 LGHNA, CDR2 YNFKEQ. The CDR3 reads CASSQDGGSMNTEAFF. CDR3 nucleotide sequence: TGTGCCAGCAGCCAAGATGGGGGGTCGATGAACACTGAAGCTTTCTTT.

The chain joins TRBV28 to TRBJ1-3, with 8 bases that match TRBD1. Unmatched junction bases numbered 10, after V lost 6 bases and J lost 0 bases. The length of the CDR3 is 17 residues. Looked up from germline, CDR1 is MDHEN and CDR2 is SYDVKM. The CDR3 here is CASSRIGTGSSGNTIYF. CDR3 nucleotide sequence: TGTGCCAGCAGCAGAATTGGGACAGGTAGCTCTGGAAACACCATATATTTT.

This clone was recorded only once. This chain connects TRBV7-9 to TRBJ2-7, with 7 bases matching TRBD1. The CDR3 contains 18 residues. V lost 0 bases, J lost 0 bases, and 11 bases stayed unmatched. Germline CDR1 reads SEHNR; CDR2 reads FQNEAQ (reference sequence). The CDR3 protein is CASSLAPLSDRVSYEQYF. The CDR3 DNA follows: TGTGCCAGCAGCTTAGCCCCTTTGTCAGACAGGGTCTCCTACGAGCAGTACTTC. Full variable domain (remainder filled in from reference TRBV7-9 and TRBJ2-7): DTGVSQNPRHKITKRGQNVTFRCDPISEHNRLYWYRQTLGQGPEFLTYFQNEAQLEKSRLLSDRFSAERPKGSFSTLEIQRTEQGDSAMYLCASSLAPLSDRVSYEQYFGPGTRLTVT.

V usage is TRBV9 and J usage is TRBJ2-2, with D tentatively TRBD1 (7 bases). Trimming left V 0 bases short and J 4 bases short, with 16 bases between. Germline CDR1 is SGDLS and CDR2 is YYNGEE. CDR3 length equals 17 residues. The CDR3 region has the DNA TGTGCCAGCAGCGTAGGAAGGGGGCAGGGGGGCACCGGGGAGCTGTTTTTT. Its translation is CASSVGRGQGGTGELFF.

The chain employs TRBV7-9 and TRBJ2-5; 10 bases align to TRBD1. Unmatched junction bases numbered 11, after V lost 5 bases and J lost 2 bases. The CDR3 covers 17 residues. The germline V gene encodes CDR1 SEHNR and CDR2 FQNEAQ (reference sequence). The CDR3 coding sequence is TGTGCCAGCAGCACGCCGCGGGACAGGGGTTTACAAGAGACCCAGTACTTC. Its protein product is CASSTPRDRGLQETQYF.

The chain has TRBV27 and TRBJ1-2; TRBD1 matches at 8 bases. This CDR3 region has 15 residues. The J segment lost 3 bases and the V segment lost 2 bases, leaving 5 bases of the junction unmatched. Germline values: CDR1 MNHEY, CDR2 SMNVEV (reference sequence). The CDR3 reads CASSLESQGDYGYTF. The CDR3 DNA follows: TGTGCCAGCAGTTTAGAATCACAGGGGGACTATGGCTACACCTTC.

Here the CDR3 reads CSVGEGARGYTF. CDR3 in DNA: TGCAGCGTTGGCGAGGGGGCAAGAGGCTACACCTTC. V is TRBV29-1 and J is TRBJ1-2; TRBD1 aligns across 7 bases. The germline CDR1 and CDR2 sequences are SQVTM and ANQGSEA. The CDR3 has 12 amino acids. The J segment lost 8 bases and the V segment lost 4 bases, leaving 7 bases of the junction unmatched.

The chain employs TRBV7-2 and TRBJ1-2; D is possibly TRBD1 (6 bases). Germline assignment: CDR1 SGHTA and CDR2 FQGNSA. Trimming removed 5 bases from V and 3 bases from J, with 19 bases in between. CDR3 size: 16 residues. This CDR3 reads CASSPEGGVVYYGYTF. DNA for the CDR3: TGTGCCAGCAGCCCCGAAGGGGGGGTAGTGTACTATGGCTACACCTTC.

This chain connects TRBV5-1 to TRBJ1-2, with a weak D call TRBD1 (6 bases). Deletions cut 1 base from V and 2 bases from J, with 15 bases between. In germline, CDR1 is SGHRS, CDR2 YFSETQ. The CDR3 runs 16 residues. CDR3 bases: TGCGCCAGCAGCTTGACGACCAGGGGTCCCAACTATGGCTACACCTTC. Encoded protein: CASSLTTRGPNYGYTF.

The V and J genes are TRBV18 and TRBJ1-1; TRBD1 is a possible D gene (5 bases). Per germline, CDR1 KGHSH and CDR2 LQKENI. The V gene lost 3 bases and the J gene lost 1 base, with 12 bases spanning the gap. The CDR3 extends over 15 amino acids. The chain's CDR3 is CASSPGGAGNTEAFF. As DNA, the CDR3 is TGTGCCAGCTCACCGGGAGGGGCGGGGAACACTGAAGCTTTCTTT.

CDR3 nucleotide sequence: TGTGCCAGCAGCCTTACTACAGGGTTAATTAGTTCAGATGAGCAGTTCTTC. This codes for CASSLTTGLISSDEQFF. The V gene is TRBV28, the J gene TRBJ2-1, with a tentative D call TRBD1 (6 bases). The CDR3 consists of 17 residues. V was cut by 6 bases and J by 8 bases, with 26 bases left in between. Germline CDR1 and CDR2: MDHEN and SYDVKM.

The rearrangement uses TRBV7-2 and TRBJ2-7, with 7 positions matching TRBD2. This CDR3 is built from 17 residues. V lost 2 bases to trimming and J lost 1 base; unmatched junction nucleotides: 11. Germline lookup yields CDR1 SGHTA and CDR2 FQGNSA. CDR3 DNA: TGTGCCAGCAGCTTAAGTTTTTCGCTAGCGGATTCCTACGAGCAGTACTTC. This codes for CASSLSFSLADSYEQYF.

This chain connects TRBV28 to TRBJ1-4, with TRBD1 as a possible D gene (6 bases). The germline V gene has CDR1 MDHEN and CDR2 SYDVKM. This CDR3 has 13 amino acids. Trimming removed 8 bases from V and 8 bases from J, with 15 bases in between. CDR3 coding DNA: TGTGCCAGCGCCGGGGGGCGGAGGGAAAAACTGTTTTTT. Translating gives CASAGGRREKLFF.

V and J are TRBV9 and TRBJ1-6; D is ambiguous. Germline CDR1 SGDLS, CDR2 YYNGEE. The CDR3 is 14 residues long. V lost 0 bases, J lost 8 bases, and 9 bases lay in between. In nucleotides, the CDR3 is TGTGCCAGCAGCGTAGCACAGTCGGATTCACCCCTCCACTTT. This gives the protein CASSVAQSDSPLHF.

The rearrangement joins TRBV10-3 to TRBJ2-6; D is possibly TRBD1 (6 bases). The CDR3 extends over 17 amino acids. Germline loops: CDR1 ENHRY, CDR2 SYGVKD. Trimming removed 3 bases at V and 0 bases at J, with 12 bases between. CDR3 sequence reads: CAISDWGPVSGANVLTF. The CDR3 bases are TGTGCCATCAGTGATTGGGGGCCGGTCTCTGGGGCCAACGTCCTGACTTTC.

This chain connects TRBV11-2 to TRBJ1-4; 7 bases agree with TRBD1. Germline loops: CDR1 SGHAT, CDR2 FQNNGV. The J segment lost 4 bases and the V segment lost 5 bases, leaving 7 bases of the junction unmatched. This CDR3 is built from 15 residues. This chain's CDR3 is CASSTAGGSNEKLFF. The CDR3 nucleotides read TGTGCCAGCAGCACCGCAGGGGGAAGTAATGAAAAACTGTTTTTT.